A single sample gave rise to the 14 T cell receptor beta chains below, sequenced in a study of blood T cell repertoires in COVID-19. TCRdb keeps only in-frame clones here, not all; method: immunoSEQ multiplex PCR. This table has around 42,000 clones, 88% appearing once. The sequencing sample was made of peripheral blood. These receptors were collected from a human donor in a cohort sampled during active COVID-19.

The J gene is TRBJ2-7, the V gene TRBV5-6, with a weak D call TRBD1 (5 bases). Deletions cut 3 bases from V and 0 bases from J, with 13 bases between. CDR3 length: 15 residues. The germline V gene encodes CDR1 SGHDT and CDR2 YYEEEE. The CDR3 DNA sequence: TGTGCCAGCAGCTACGGACAAGGCCTCTCCTACGAGCAGTACTTC. This sequence encodes CASSYGQGLSYEQYF.

This chain joins TRBV29-1 and TRBJ1-1; D is undetermined. The CDR3 has 13 residues. The V and J ends lost 6 bases and 0 bases respectively, with 11 bases between them. Germline V lookup: CDR1 SQVTM, CDR2 ANQGSEA. The CDR3 nucleotides are TGCAGCGTCGAACTGTATATGAACACTGAAGCTTTCTTT. Its translation is CSVELYMNTEAFF.

CDR3 region: CASSWIAPGQGSTGELFF. The CDR3 nucleotides are TGCGCCAGCAGCTGGATCGCCCCGGGACAGGGGTCCACCGGGGAGCTGTTTTTT. V gene TRBV5-1 combines with J gene TRBJ2-2; 10 bases line up with TRBD1. The germline CDR1 and CDR2 sequences are SGHRS and YFSETQ. The CDR3 spans 18 residues. J gave up 4 bases and V 3 bases, and 12 bases lay outside the gene matches.

The chain recombines TRBV3-1 (or the pseudogene TRBV3-2) with TRBJ1-5, with 7 bases aligning to TRBD1. Germline CDR1 LGHDT, CDR2 YNNKEL (reference sequence). The CDR3 runs 12 residues. Germline trimming cut 5 bases from V and 7 bases from J; bases unmatched to any gene: 2. Written as DNA, the CDR3 is TGTGCCAGCAGCACAGGGGCCCAGCCCCAGCATTTT. It encodes CASSTGAQPQHF.

The chain carries TRBV5-1 and TRBJ2-7; 11 bases map to TRBD2. The trim removed 0 bases at V and 8 bases at J, leaving 7 bases unmatched. The V gene's germline CDR1 is SGHRS and CDR2 YFSETQ. There are 15 residues in the CDR3. Here the CDR3 DNA reads TGCGCCAGCAGCTTGGATCCCCTAGCGGGAGGCCAGCAGTACTTC. Its translation: CASSLDPLAGGQQYF.

This clone was recorded only once. The gene calls are TRBV5-4 and TRBJ2-5; 8 positions agree with TRBD2. This CDR3 has 15 residues. The germline gives CDR1 SGHNT, CDR2 YYREEE (reference sequence). V dropped 1 base and J dropped 1; count of bases not matched to a gene: 3. The CDR3 region is CASSLTGGVQETQYF. The DNA for the CDR3 is TGTGCCAGCAGCTTGACGGGAGGGGTCCAAGAGACCCAGTACTTC.

The chain employs TRBV7-9 and TRBJ1-2, with TRBD1 identical over 10 bases. The CDR3 is 13 amino acids. Trimming at V came to 4 bases and at J to 5 bases, leaving 1 base not matched to a gene. The germline gives CDR1 SEHNR, CDR2 FQNEAQ (reference sequence). CDR3 coding DNA: TGTGCCAGCAGCTCGGGACAGGGGTATGGCTACACCTTC. It is translated as CASSSGQGYGYTF. Together with reference TRBV7-9 and TRBJ1-2, the CDR3 gives the full variable domain: DTGVSQNPRHKITKRGQNVTFRCDPISEHNRLYWYRQTLGQGPEFLTYFQNEAQLEKSRLLSDRFSAERPKGSFSTLEIQRTEQGDSAMYLCASSSGQGYGYTFGSGTRLTVV.

The J gene is TRBJ1-2, the V gene TRBV28; D perhaps matches TRBD1 (6 bases). There are 15 residues in the CDR3. Trimming took 6 bases from V and 0 from J, leaving 14 bases between them. Per germline, CDR1 MDHEN and CDR2 SYDVKM. The CDR3 spells CASRAGGSSNYGYTF. The CDR3 DNA reads TGTGCCAGCAGAGCGGGGGGCTCATCTAACTATGGCTACACCTTC.

The gene calls are TRBV7-6 and TRBJ2-7; D is perhaps TRBD1 (6 bases). V was cut by 5 bases and J by 3 bases, with 17 bases left in between. CDR1 is SGHVS, CDR2 FNYEAQ, per germline. This CDR3 region has 15 residues. CDR3 region: CASSPAQGMDYEQYF. CDR3 coding DNA: TGTGCCAGCAGCCCTGCACAGGGTATGGACTACGAGCAGTACTTC.

This chain joins TRBV30 and TRBJ1-5, with D possibly being TRBD1 (5 bases). CDR1 GTSNPN and CDR2 SVGIG come from the germline V gene (reference sequence). Deletions cut 1 base from V and 7 bases from J, with 17 bases between. The length of the CDR3 is 15 residues. The DNA for the CDR3 is TGTGCCTGGAGTGGGGGCTTTGGTGGGGTCCAGCCCCAGCATTTT. Its protein is CAWSGGFGGVQPQHF.

The chain is built from TRBV7-9 and TRBJ2-3; 14 bases agree with TRBD2. The junction had 6 bases not matched to a gene; V was cut back by 2 bases and J by 2 bases. Germline V gives CDR1 SEHNR, CDR2 FQNEAQ (reference sequence). CDR3 length: 18 residues. The CDR3 loop is CASSLRTSGRMYTDTQYF. The CDR3 region has the DNA TGTGCCAGCAGCTTAAGGACTAGCGGGAGGATGTACACAGATACGCAGTATTTT.

The chain recombines TRBV20-1 with TRBJ2-2; 10 bases fit TRBD2. CDR1 and CDR2 from the germline V gene are DFQATT and SNEGSKA (reference sequence). There are 15 residues in the CDR3. J gave up 8 bases and V 3 bases, and 9 bases lay outside the gene matches. CDR3 residues: CSASRASGRGGELFF. DNA of the CDR3: TGCAGTGCTAGTCGGGCTAGCGGGAGAGGGGGGGAGCTGTTTTTT.

The chain joins TRBV12-3 or TRBV12-4 to TRBJ2-1, with a possible D match to TRBD2 (5 bases). V gave up 7 bases and J gave up 5 bases, with 12 bases separating them. This CDR3 comprises 13 residues. For the CDR3, the DNA is TGTGCCAGCACCCTGACCGGGAACAATGAGCAGTTCTTC. This gives the protein CASTLTGNNEQFF.

This clone was seen only once. The chain carries TRBV27 and TRBJ2-7, with D tentatively TRBD1 (5 bases). The V gene lost 6 bases and the J gene lost 2 bases, with 14 bases spanning the gap. The germline gives CDR1 MNHEY, CDR2 SMNVEV (reference sequence). The CDR3 is made up of 14 amino acids. CDR3 residues: CASSKDSYAYEQYF. In DNA, the CDR3 is TGTGCCAGCAGCAAAGACAGTTACGCCTACGAGCAGTACTTC.